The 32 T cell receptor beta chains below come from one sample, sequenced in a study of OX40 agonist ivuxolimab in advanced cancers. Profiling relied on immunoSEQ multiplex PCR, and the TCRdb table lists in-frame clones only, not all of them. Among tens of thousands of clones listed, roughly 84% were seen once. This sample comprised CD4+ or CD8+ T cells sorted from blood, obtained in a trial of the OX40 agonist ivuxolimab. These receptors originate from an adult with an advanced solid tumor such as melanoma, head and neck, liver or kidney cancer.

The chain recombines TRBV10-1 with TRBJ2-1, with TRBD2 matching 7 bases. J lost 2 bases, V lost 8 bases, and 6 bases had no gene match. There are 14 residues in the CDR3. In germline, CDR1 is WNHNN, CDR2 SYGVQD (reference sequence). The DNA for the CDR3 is TGCGCCAGCCCTACTAGCGTCCCCTACAATGAGCAGTTCTTC. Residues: CASPTSVPYNEQFF.

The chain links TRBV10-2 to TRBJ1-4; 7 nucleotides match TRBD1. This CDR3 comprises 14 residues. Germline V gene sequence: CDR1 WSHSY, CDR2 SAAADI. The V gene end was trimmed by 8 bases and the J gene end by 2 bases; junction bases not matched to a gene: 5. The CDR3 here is CASGPGGTNEKLFF. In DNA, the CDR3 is TGCGCCAGCGGGCCAGGGGGGACTAATGAAAAACTGTTTTTT.

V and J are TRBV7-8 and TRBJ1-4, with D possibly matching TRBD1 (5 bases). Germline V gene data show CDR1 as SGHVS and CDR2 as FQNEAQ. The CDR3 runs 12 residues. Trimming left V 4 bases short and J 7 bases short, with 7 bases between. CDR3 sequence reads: CASSSGLEKLFF. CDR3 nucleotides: TGTGCCAGCAGCTCGGGACTTGAAAAACTGTTTTTT.

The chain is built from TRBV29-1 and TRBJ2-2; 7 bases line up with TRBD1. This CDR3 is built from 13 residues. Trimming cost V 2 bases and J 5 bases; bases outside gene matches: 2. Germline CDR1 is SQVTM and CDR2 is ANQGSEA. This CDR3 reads CSVEKQGTGELFF. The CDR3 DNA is TGCAGCGTTGAAAAACAGGGGACCGGGGAGCTGTTTTTT.

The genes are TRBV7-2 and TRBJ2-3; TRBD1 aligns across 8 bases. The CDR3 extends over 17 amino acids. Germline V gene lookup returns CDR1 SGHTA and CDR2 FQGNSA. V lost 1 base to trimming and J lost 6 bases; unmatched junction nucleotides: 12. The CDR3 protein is CASSLVWAGGSRDTQYF. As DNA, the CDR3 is TGTGCCAGCAGCTTAGTATGGGCAGGGGGCTCGCGGGATACGCAGTATTTT.

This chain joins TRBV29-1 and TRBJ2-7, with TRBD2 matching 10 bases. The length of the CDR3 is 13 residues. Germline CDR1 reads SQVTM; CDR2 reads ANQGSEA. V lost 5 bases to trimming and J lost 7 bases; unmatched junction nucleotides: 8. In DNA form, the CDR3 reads TGCAGCGTTTCAAGCGGGGGGGCAAAGGAGCAGTACTTC. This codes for CSVSSGGAKEQYF.

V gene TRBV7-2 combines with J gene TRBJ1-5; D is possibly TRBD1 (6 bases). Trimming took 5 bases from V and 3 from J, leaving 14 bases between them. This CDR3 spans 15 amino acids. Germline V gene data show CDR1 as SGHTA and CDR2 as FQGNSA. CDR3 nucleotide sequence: TGTGCCAGCAGCCCCCCCCGGGACAACAATCAGCCCCAGCATTTT. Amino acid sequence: CASSPPRDNNQPQHF.

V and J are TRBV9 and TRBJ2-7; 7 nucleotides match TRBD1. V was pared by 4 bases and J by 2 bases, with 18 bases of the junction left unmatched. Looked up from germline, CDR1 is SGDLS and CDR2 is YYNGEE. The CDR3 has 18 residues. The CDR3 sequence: CASSPHPPLTGTTYEQYF. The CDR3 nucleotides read TGTGCCAGCAGCCCTCACCCCCCCCTGACAGGGACCACCTACGAGCAGTACTTC.

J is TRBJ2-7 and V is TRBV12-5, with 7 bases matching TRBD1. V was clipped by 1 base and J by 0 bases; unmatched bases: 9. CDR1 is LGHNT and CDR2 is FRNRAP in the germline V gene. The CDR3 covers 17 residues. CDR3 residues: CASGLGNRDRSSYEQYF. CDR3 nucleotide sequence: TGTGCTAGTGGTTTGGGAAACCGGGACAGAAGCTCCTACGAGCAGTACTTC.

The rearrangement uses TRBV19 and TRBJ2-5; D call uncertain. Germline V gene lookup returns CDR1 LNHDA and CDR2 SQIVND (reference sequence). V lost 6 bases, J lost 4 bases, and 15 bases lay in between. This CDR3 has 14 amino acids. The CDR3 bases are TGTGCCAGTAGCTCCTCTTCCCTCCGAGAGACCCAGTACTTC. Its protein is CASSSSSLRETQYF.

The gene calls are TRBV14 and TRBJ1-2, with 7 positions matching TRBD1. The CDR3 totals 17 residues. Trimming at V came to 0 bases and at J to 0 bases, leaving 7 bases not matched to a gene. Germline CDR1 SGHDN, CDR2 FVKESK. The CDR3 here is CASSQDRGTVANYGYTF. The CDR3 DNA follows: TGTGCCAGCAGCCAAGATCGGGGGACAGTCGCTAACTATGGCTACACCTTC.

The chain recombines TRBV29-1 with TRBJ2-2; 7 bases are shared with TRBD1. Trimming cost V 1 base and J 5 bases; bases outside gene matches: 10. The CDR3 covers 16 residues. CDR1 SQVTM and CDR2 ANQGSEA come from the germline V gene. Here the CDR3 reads CSVEGIPTGATGELFF. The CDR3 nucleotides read TGCAGCGTTGAAGGCATCCCCACAGGGGCTACCGGGGAGCTGTTTTTT.

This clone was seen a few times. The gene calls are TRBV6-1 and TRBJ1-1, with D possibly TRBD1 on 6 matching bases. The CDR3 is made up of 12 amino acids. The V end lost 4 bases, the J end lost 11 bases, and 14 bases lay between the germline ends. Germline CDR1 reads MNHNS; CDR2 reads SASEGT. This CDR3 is CASSVIGGGAFF. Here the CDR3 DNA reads TGTGCCAGCAGTGTCATAGGGGGTGGGGCTTTCTTT.

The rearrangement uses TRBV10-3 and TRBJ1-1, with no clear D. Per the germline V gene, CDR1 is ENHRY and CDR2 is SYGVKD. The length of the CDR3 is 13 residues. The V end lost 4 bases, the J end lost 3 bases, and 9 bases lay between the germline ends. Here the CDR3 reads CAISGGGYTEAFF. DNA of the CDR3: TGTGCCATCAGTGGAGGCGGCTACACTGAAGCTTTCTTT.

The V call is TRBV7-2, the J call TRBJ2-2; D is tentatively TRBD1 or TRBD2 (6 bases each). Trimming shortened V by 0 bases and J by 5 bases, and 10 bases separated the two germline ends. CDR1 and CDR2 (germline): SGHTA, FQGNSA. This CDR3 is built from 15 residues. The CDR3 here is CASSLAGGGTGELFF. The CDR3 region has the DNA TGTGCCAGCAGCTTAGCGGGGGGCGGGACCGGGGAGCTGTTTTTT. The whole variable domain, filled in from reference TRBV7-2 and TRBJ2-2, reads GAGVSQSPSNKVTEKGKDVELRCDPISGHTALYWYRQSLGQGLEFLIYFQGNSAPDKSGLPSDRFSAERTGGSVSTLTIQRTQQEDSAVYLCASSLAGGGTGELFFGEGSRLTVL.

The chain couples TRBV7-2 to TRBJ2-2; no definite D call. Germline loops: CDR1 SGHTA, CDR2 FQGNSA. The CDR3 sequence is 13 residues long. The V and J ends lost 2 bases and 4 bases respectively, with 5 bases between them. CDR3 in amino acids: CASSLTRTGELFF. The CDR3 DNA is TGTGCCAGCAGCTTAACCCGCACCGGGGAGCTGTTTTTT.

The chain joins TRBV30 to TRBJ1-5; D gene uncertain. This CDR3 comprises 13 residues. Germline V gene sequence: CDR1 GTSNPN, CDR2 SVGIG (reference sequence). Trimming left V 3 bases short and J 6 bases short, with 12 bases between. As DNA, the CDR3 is TGTGCCTGGAGGACGGATGTGGGTCAGCCCCAGCATTTT. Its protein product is CAWRTDVGQPQHF.

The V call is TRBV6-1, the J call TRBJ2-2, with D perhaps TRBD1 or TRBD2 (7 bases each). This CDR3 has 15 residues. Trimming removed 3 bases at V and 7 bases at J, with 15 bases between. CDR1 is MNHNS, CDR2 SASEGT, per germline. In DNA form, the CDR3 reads TGTGCCAGCAGTGACGGGACAGCGGGGCACGGGGAGCTGTTTTTT. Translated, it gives CASSDGTAGHGELFF.

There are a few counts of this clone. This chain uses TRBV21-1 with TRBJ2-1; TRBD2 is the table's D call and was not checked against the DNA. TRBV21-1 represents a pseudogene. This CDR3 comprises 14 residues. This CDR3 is CASRGTSFYNEQFF. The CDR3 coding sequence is TGTGCCAGCCGAGGGACTTCGTTCTACAATGAGCAGTTCTTC.

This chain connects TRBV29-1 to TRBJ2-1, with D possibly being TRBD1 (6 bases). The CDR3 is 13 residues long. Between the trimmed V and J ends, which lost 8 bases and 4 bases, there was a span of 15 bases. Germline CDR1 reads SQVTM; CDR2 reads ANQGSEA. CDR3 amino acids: CSSRYRVYNEQFF. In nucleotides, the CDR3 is TGCAGCTCCCGATACAGGGTTTACAATGAGCAGTTCTTC.

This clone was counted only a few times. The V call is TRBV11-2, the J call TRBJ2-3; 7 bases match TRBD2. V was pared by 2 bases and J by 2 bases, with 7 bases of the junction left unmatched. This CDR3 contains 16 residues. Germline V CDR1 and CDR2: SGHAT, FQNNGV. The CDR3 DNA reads TGTGCCAGCAGCTTAAGGGCTAGCGGTCTCACAGATACGCAGTATTTT. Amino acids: CASSLRASGLTDTQYF.

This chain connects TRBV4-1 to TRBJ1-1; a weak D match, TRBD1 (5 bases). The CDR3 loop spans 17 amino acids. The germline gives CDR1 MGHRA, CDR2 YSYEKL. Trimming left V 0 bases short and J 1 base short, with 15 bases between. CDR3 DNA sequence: TGCGCCAGCAGCCAAGATCGGGGACGGGCGTCGAACACTGAAGCTTTCTTT. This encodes CASSQDRGRASNTEAFF.

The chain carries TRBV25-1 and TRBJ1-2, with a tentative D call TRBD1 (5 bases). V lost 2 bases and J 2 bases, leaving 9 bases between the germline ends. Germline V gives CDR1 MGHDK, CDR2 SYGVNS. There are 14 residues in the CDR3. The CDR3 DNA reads TGTGCCAGCAGTGAAGCAGGGATGAACTATGGCTACACCTTC. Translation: CASSEAGMNYGYTF.

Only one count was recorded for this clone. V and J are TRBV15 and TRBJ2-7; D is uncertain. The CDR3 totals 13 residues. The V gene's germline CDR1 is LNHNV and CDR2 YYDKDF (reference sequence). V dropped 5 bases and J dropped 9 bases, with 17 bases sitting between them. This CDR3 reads CATSLKGSGTQYF. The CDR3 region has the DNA TGTGCCACCAGCCTAAAAGGGTCCGGTACGCAGTACTTC. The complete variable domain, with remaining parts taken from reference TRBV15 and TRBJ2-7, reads DAMVIQNPRYQVTQFGKPVTLSCSQTLNHNVMYWYQQKSSQAPKLLFHYYDKDFNNEADTPDNFQSRRPNTSFCFLDIRSPGLGDTAMYLCATSLKGSGTQYFGPGTRLTVT.

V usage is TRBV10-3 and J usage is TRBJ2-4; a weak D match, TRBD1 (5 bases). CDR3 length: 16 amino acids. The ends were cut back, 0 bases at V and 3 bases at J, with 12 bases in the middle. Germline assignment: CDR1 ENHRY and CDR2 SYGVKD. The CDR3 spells CAISESTDRVKNIQYF. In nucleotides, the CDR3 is TGTGCCATCAGTGAGTCGACAGATCGGGTCAAAAACATTCAGTACTTC.

CDR3 sequence reads: CASSISQGDGEQYF. CDR3 nucleotides: TGTGCCAGTAGTATAAGCCAGGGTGACGGAGAGCAGTACTTC. The gene calls are TRBV19 and TRBJ2-7; the D gene is possibly TRBD1 (5 bases). From germline, CDR1 is LNHDA and CDR2 SQIVND (reference sequence). The length of the CDR3 is 14 residues. Trimming took 2 bases from V and 7 from J, leaving 15 bases between them.

The CDR3 loop is CASSKGTRTGSYEQYF. The CDR3 nucleotides read TGTGCCAGCAGCAAAGGGACCCGGACAGGGTCCTACGAGCAGTACTTC. The chain combines TRBV21-1 with TRBJ2-7; the table's D call TRBD1 went unverified against the DNA. TRBV21-1 is assigned pseudogene status. The length of the CDR3 is 16 residues.

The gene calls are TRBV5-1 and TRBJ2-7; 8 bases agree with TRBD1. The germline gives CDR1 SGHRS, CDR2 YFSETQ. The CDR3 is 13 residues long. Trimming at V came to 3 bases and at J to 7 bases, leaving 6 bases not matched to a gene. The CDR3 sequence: CASSWTGLGEQYF. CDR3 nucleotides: TGCGCCAGCAGCTGGACAGGGCTGGGAGAGCAGTACTTC.

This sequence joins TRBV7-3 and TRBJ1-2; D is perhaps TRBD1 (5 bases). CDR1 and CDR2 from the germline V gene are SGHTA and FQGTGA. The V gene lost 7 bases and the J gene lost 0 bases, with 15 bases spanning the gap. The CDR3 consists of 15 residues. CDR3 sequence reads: CASTRVAGTNYGYTF. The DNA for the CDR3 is TGTGCCAGCACCCGAGTGGCAGGGACTAACTATGGCTACACCTTC.

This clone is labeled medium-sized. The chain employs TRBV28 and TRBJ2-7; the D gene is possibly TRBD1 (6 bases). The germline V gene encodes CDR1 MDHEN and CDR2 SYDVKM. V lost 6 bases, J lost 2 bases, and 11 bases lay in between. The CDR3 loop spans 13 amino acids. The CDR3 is CASSLTGTYEQYF. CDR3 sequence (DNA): TGTGCCAGCAGCCTCACAGGGACCTACGAGCAGTACTTC. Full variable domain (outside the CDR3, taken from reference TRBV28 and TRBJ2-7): DVKVTQSSRYLVKRTGEKVFLECVQDMDHENMFWYRQDPGLGLRLIYFSYDVKMKEKGDIPEGYSVSREKKERFSLILESASTNQTSMYLCASSLTGTYEQYFGPGTRLTVT.

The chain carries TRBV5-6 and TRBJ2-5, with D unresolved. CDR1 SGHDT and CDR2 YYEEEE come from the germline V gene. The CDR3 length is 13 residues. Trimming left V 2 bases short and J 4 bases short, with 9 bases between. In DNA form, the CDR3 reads TGTGCCAGCAGCTTTGGGGTTGCAGAGACCCAGTACTTC. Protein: CASSFGVAETQYF.

In nucleotides, the CDR3 is TGTGCCAGTACCCTGGGGGGAAACACTGAAGCTTTCTTT. Translated: CASTLGGNTEAFF. The chain carries TRBV19 and TRBJ1-1, with D possibly being TRBD1 (5 bases). The CDR3 consists of 13 residues. The germline gives CDR1 LNHDA, CDR2 SQIVND (reference sequence). Trimming shortened V by 7 bases and J by 2 bases, and 11 bases separated the two germline ends.